This TCR beta chain was documented in a study of T cells after yellow fever vaccination. V dropped 0 bases and J dropped 6 bases, with 5 bases sitting between them. Germline V CDR1 and CDR2: DFQATT, SNEGSKA (reference sequence). This CDR3 contains 11 residues. In this sample, this clonotype turned up many times. By 5'RACE template switching, TCR cDNA was produced, with a universal primer site and UMIs added in the process. TCRdb re-analysed the 5' RACE reads in MiXCR, keeping a single row per CDR3 protein. The sample records roughly 49,000 distinct CDR3 sequences, roughly 7.3% being singletons. The TCR originated in a man aged 18 to 29 who received the YFV17D yellow fever vaccine. The chain combines TRBV20-1 with TRBJ2-5, with no clear D. Sequenced here: CD8+ T cells sorted from PBMCs, sampled approximately 15 days after the first yellow fever vaccination. CDR3 nucleotide sequence: TGCAGTGCTAGAGAGGTTCAGACCCAGTACTTC. Its translation is CSAREVQTQYF.